One and the same sample provided the 21 T cell receptor beta chains below, sequenced in a study of T cell changes during pregnancy in multiple sclerosis. TCRdb's table, derived via immunoSEQ multiplex PCR, lists solely in-frame clones and lacks some. The data show more than 60,000 clones, 75% to 95% seen once. Material: CD4+ T cells from peripheral blood mononuclear cells, obtained in the third trimester of pregnancy. The receptor source for this set is a female donor in good health, enrolled as a control in a pregnancy study.

The rearrangement joins TRBV10-3 to TRBJ2-7, with TRBD1 matching 9 bases. From germline, CDR1 is ENHRY and CDR2 SYGVKD. This CDR3 contains 14 residues. With V trimmed by 4 bases and J by 4 bases, 5 bases remained unmatched. Written as DNA, the CDR3 is TGTGCCATCAGTGGGACAGGGGAAGGGTACGAGCAGTACTTC. As protein: CAISGTGEGYEQYF.

V and J are TRBV5-5 and TRBJ1-2; TRBD1 aligns across 10 bases. Germline V gives CDR1 SGHKS, CDR2 YYEKEE (reference sequence). Trimming took 2 bases from V and 4 from J; bases not matched to a gene: 17. This CDR3 comprises 19 residues. The CDR3 sequence: CASSFSGGQGVVSGYGYTF. The CDR3 DNA is TGTGCCAGCAGCTTTTCCGGCGGACAGGGGGTCGTATCGGGCTATGGCTACACCTTC.

The chain has TRBV18 and TRBJ2-1; D remains unclear. This CDR3 comprises 11 residues. Germline V gene sequence: CDR1 KGHSH, CDR2 LQKENI. V lost 4 bases, J lost 10 bases, and 8 bases lay in between. CDR3 sequence (DNA): TGTGCCAGCTCACGTGACACCGAGCAGTTCTTC. Residues: CASSRDTEQFF.

This clone showed up just once. The chain has TRBV5-6 and TRBJ2-1, with TRBD2 matching over 8 bases. Germline lookup yields CDR1 SGHDT and CDR2 YYEEEE. CDR3 length: 15 residues. The J segment lost 0 bases and the V segment lost 6 bases, leaving 5 bases of the junction unmatched. The CDR3 DNA reads TGTGCCAGCACTATAGCGGGGAGCTCCTACAATGAGCAGTTCTTC. Amino acid sequence: CASTIAGSSYNEQFF.

About this clone: The CDR3 does not end in the conserved phenylalanine or tryptophan, so this is likely a read error. The DNA is omitted, as the CDR3 cannot be located on it reliably, and the CDR3 follows TCRdb's listing. V gene TRBV20-1 combines with J gene TRBJ2-4; the listed D gene, TRBD2, was not tested against the DNA. Germline V gives CDR1 DFQATT, CDR2 SNEGSKA (reference sequence). With termini counted, the CDR3 has 11 amino acids. CDR3: CSAGYSGLVVV.

V is TRBV30 and J is TRBJ1-2; D is undetermined. CDR3 length: 18 residues. V lost 0 bases, J lost 2 bases, and 22 bases lay in between. Per germline, CDR1 GTSNPN and CDR2 SVGIG (reference sequence). CDR3 sequence reads: CAWSVRPSGSFTNYGYTF. CDR3 DNA: TGTGCCTGGAGTGTACGTCCCTCCGGGTCTTTTACCAACTATGGCTACACCTTC.

The chain carries TRBV29-1 and TRBJ2-2; 15 bases line up with TRBD2. The CDR3 is 17 residues long. Germline-derived CDR1 and CDR2 are SQVTM and ANQGSEA. The V and J ends lost 4 bases and 3 bases, in that order; junction bases with no gene match: 6. CDR3 residues: CSVGTSGGAVDTGELFF. Written as DNA, the CDR3 is TGCAGCGTTGGGACTAGCGGGGGGGCGGTGGACACCGGGGAGCTGTTTTTT.

The rearrangement uses TRBV30 and TRBJ2-5; TRBD1 aligns across 12 bases. CDR1 GTSNPN and CDR2 SVGIG come from the germline V gene (reference sequence). The CDR3 runs to 15 residues. J was trimmed by 3 bases and V by 5 bases; bases with no gene match: 7. This chain's CDR3 is CAWGRGQGAKETQYF. The CDR3 nucleotides are TGTGCCTGGGGACGGGGACAGGGGGCCAAAGAGACCCAGTACTTC.

The CDR3 DNA reads TGTGCCAGCAGTTACTCAGAGGGCTCCTACGAGCAGTACTTC. This translates into CASSYSEGSYEQYF. V and J are TRBV6-6 and TRBJ2-7; D is possibly TRBD2 (5 bases). V was clipped by 0 bases and J by 0 bases, with 6 bases between them. The CDR3 covers 14 residues. Germline CDR1 and CDR2: MNHNY and SVGAGI (reference sequence).

This clone was seen a handful of times. DNA of the CDR3: TGTGCCAGCAGTGACCAACAGGAGAACACTGAAGCTTTCTTT. Its protein product is CASSDQQENTEAFF. The chain combines TRBV25-1 with TRBJ1-1; tentatively, D is TRBD1 (5 bases). The CDR3 length is 14 residues. Between the trimmed V and J ends, which lost 3 bases and 1 base, there was a span of 9 bases. Germline CDR1 and CDR2: MGHDK and SYGVNS.

The CDR3 DNA sequence: TGTGCCAGTAGTATAGAAATTGGGGCTCACTATCCTCATGAGCAGTTCTTC. Translating gives CASSIEIGAHYPHEQFF. The chain has TRBV19 and TRBJ2-1, with D possibly being TRBD1 (5 bases). V gave up 0 bases and J gave up 8 bases, with 20 bases separating them. The germline V gene encodes CDR1 LNHDA and CDR2 SQIVND (reference sequence). CDR3 length: 17 amino acids.

The rearrangement joins TRBV27 to TRBJ1-5, with D tentatively TRBD1 (6 bases). V lost 6 bases and J lost 0, with 12 bases in between. The CDR3 covers 15 residues. Per the germline V gene, CDR1 is MNHEY and CDR2 is SMNVEV (reference sequence). CDR3 sequence reads: CASRQGGVSNQPQHF. The CDR3 nucleotides are TGTGCCAGCAGGCAAGGGGGGGTTAGCAATCAGCCCCAGCATTTT.

This chain joins TRBV5-4 and TRBJ1-1; possible D gene TRBD1, 6 bases. Germline loops: CDR1 SGHNT, CDR2 YYREEE (reference sequence). Trimming cost V 4 bases and J 0 bases, with 13 bases left between them. The CDR3 has 15 residues. The CDR3, as DNA: TGTGCCAGCAGCCCCAGACAGGCCATGAACACTGAAGCTTTCTTT. It specifies CASSPRQAMNTEAFF.

The V and J genes are TRBV5-4 and TRBJ1-5; 8 bases match TRBD1. Germline values: CDR1 SGHNT, CDR2 YYREEE (reference sequence). This CDR3 comprises 15 residues. V dropped 0 bases and J dropped 5; count of bases not matched to a gene: 4. In DNA form, the CDR3 reads TGTGCCAGCAGCTTGGCAGGGGGCAGAGATCAGCCCCAGCATTTT. Protein sequence: CASSLAGGRDQPQHF.

The genes are TRBV6-5 and TRBJ2-7; the D gene is possibly TRBD1 (6 bases). This CDR3 contains 14 residues. V was shortened by 2 bases and J by 3 bases, with 11 bases between the two germline ends. The germline V gene has CDR1 MNHEY and CDR2 SVGAGI. Here the CDR3 reads CASSYTEQGYEQYF. The CDR3 nucleotides are TGTGCCAGCAGTTACACCGAACAGGGCTACGAGCAGTACTTC.

Here the CDR3 DNA reads TGTGCCAGCAGCTTGGGACAGCCGCAAGATGGCTACACCTTC. It translates to CASSLGQPQDGYTF. The rearrangement joins TRBV7-9 to TRBJ1-2; 7 bases agree with TRBD1. CDR1 is SEHNR, CDR2 FQNEAQ, per germline (reference sequence). The CDR3 is 14 residues long. V lost 3 bases and J lost 6; bases outside the gene matches: 7.

The CDR3 loop is CASSLEGAAGNTIYF. Here the CDR3 DNA reads TGTGCCAGCAGCTTGGAGGGGGCAGCAGGAAACACCATATATTTT. V is TRBV5-6 and J is TRBJ1-3; 7 bases line up with TRBD1. CDR3 size: 15 residues. The germline V gene encodes CDR1 SGHDT and CDR2 YYEEEE. V shed 0 bases and J 4 bases; nucleotides not matched to a gene: 4.

The chain is built from TRBV15 and TRBJ1-1; the D gene is possibly TRBD1 (5 bases). Per the germline V gene, CDR1 is LNHNV and CDR2 is YYDKDF (reference sequence). V lost 0 bases, J lost 5 bases, and 13 bases lay in between. This CDR3 has 15 amino acids. The CDR3 region has the DNA TGTGCCACCAGCAGAGACCGGGGGAGAGGGACTGAAGCTTTCTTT. Translating it yields CATSRDRGRGTEAFF. Full variable domain (remainder filled in from reference TRBV15 and TRBJ1-1): DAMVIQNPRYQVTQFGKPVTLSCSQTLNHNVMYWYQQKSSQAPKLLFHYYDKDFNNEADTPDNFQSRRPNTSFCFLDIRSPGLGDTAMYLCATSRDRGRGTEAFFGQGTRLTVV.

The genes are TRBV5-1 and TRBJ1-6; D is unresolved. V dropped 1 base and J dropped 5 bases, with 7 bases sitting between them. The CDR3 is 14 residues long. The V gene's germline CDR1 is SGHRS and CDR2 YFSETQ. CDR3 residues: CASSLSENNSPLHF. The CDR3 region has the DNA TGCGCCAGCAGCTTGAGCGAAAATAATTCACCCCTCCACTTT.

This chain connects TRBV27 to TRBJ1-2; D ambiguous. Germline V CDR1 and CDR2: MNHEY, SMNVEV (reference sequence). The V gene lost 5 bases and the J gene lost 0 bases, with 16 bases spanning the gap. This CDR3 has 16 residues. Here the CDR3 reads CASSTRVEGTNYGYTF. For the CDR3, the DNA is TGTGCCAGCAGTACCCGCGTAGAGGGTACTAACTATGGCTACACCTTC.

The V call is TRBV7-8, the J call TRBJ1-5; D gene unclear. Germline lookup yields CDR1 SGHVS and CDR2 FQNEAQ. The V and J ends lost 5 bases and 2 bases respectively, with 7 bases between them. There are 13 residues in the CDR3. CDR3 region: CASSQAGNQPQHF. Here the CDR3 DNA reads TGTGCCAGCAGCCAAGCGGGCAATCAGCCCCAGCATTTT.